This TCR beta chain was sequenced for a study of T cells in Graves' hyperthyroidism and ophthalmopathy. Researchers amplified the TCR beta CDR3 regions from RNA transcripts. Primed by the HTBI set, a first-round RT-PCR was run on the TCR CDR3. Using its own MiXCR run on the multiplex PCR reads, TCRdb lists one record per CDR3 protein. Of over 500,000 distinct CDR3 sequences in the sample, over 35% were seen once. Only a few counts were recorded for this clonotype. The CDR3 runs 15 residues. From germline, CDR1 is SGHVS and CDR2 FQNEAQ. V was pared by 5 bases and J by 5 bases, with 18 bases between. Diagnostic decisions used clinical symptoms, serum thyroxine and TRAb, thyroid ultrasound and orbital computed tomography.

Material: peripheral blood or thyroid tissue (not recorded which). The J gene is TRBJ1-1, the V gene TRBV7-8; unclear D gene. The sequence derives from an adult woman with Graves' disease, either hyperthyroidism or ophthalmopathy (not recorded which). The CDR3 bases are TGTGCCAGCAGCCCCCGACGTGGCATGAGGACTGAAGCTTTCTTT. Amino acids: CASSPRRGMRTEAFF.